These 20 T cell receptor beta chains share one sample of origin, sequenced in a study of CD8+ T cells in alopecia areata. Sequencing relied on a cDNA template that was reverse transcribed from extracted RNA. This table comes from immunoSEQ multiplex PCR, and its TCRdb copy is limited to in-frame clones, with some not included. The sample lists about 190,000 clones, under 80% occurring once. Treatment given: oral pan-JAK inhibitor, 5-10 mg twice daily. Sequencing was performed on CD4+ T cells sorted from blood, taken around week 50, from a patient treated with tofacitinib. The receptors were sampled from a human donor with alopecia areata.

The CDR3 protein is CATVNQENYGYTF. As DNA, the CDR3 is TGCGCCACCGTAAATCAGGAGAACTATGGCTACACCTTC. This sequence joins TRBV10-2 and TRBJ1-2; no definite D call. In germline, CDR1 is WSHSY, CDR2 SAAADI. Trimming left V 10 bases short and J 2 bases short, with 14 bases between. This CDR3 region has 13 residues.

The J gene is TRBJ2-3, the V gene TRBV30, with a possible D match to TRBD1 (6 bases). Germline V gives CDR1 GTSNPN, CDR2 SVGIG (reference sequence). V gave up 3 bases and J gave up 4 bases, with 11 bases separating them. The CDR3 sequence is 13 residues long. The CDR3 is CAWRQGKADTQYF. DNA of the CDR3: TGTGCCTGGAGGCAGGGGAAAGCAGATACGCAGTATTTT.

The J gene is TRBJ2-5, the V gene TRBV15, with 7 bases identical to TRBD1. The CDR3 covers 16 residues. The V segment lost 6 bases and the J segment 3 bases; nucleotides outside the gene matches: 13. Germline V CDR1 and CDR2: LNHNV, YYDKDF (reference sequence). CDR3 bases: TGTGCCACCAGTATCTCTCGTGGGACAGAAGAAGAGACCCAGTACTTC. Residues: CATSISRGTEEETQYF.

The chain uses TRBV5-1 and TRBJ2-3; 8 bases are shared with TRBD1. The length of the CDR3 is 16 residues. The germline V gene encodes CDR1 SGHRS and CDR2 YFSETQ. The V gene end was trimmed by 1 base and the J gene end by 2 bases; junction bases not matched to a gene: 6. The CDR3 DNA follows: TGCGCCAGCAGCTTGTCAACAGGGGGAGTCACAGATACGCAGTATTTT. It specifies CASSLSTGGVTDTQYF.

This clone was detected only once. V is TRBV4-3 and J is TRBJ1-2, with D tentatively TRBD1 (6 bases). This CDR3 has 17 amino acids. Germline values: CDR1 LGHNA, CDR2 YSLEER. V lost 4 bases to trimming and J lost 2 bases, with 20 bases between them. The CDR3 nucleotides are TGCGCCAGCAGCCCCGATCCGGGACACCGAGGGAACTATGGCTACACCTTC. This sequence encodes CASSPDPGHRGNYGYTF.

The gene calls are TRBV5-1 and TRBJ1-6, with D maybe TRBD1 (6 bases). Germline V gene lookup returns CDR1 SGHRS and CDR2 YFSETQ. The V gene lost 0 bases and the J gene lost 7 bases, with 11 bases spanning the gap. This CDR3 has 15 residues. CDR3 nucleotides: TGCGCCAGCAGCTTGGCAGGGGAGGGGAATTCACCCCTCCACTTT. Translated: CASSLAGEGNSPLHF.

This clone has a count of ten or more. CDR3 sequence reads: CASSPMGGLAGPETKEQFF. CDR3 bases: TGTGCCAGCAGCCCCATGGGGGGACTAGCGGGTCCCGAGACGAAGGAGCAGTTCTTC. This chain links TRBV11-2 with TRBJ2-1, with TRBD2 matching over 12 bases. This CDR3 is 19 amino acids long. The V and J ends lost 5 bases and 10 bases, in that order; junction bases with no gene match: 21. Germline loops: CDR1 SGHAT, CDR2 FQNNGV.

This rearrangement joins TRBV5-1 to TRBJ1-1, with D uncertain. The CDR3 has 12 residues. With 4 bases removed from V and 2 bases from J, the gap between germline ends came to 6 bases. The germline V gene has CDR1 SGHRS and CDR2 YFSETQ. CDR3 protein: CASSGPNTEAFF. The CDR3 coding sequence is TGCGCCAGCAGCGGTCCTAACACTGAAGCTTTCTTT.

DNA for the CDR3: TGCGCCAGCAGCCAAGATCAGGGTCCGTACGAGCAGTACTTC. Its protein product is CASSQDQGPYEQYF. The chain links TRBV4-3 to TRBJ2-7; possible D gene TRBD1, 5 bases. The CDR3 consists of 14 residues. Germline-derived CDR1 and CDR2 are LGHNA and YSLEER. Deletions cut 0 bases from V and 4 bases from J, with 10 bases between.

This clone was seen once. The chain employs TRBV28 and TRBJ2-7, with TRBD2 matching over 7 bases. This CDR3 has 13 residues. Germline V CDR1 and CDR2: MDHEN, SYDVKM. Unmatched junction bases numbered 4, after V lost 7 bases and J lost 1 base. The CDR3 nucleotides are TGTGCCAGCAAGGCTAGCGGTTCCTACGAGCAGTACTTC. It yields the protein CASKASGSYEQYF.

The chain joins TRBV7-2 to TRBJ2-2; 12 bases fit TRBD2. This CDR3 is built from 17 residues. With 7 bases clipped from V and 6 bases from J, the junction kept 12 bases outside the gene matches. Germline loops: CDR1 SGHTA, CDR2 FQGNSA. CDR3 region: CASTSTVASGGAGELFF. The CDR3 DNA is TGTGCCAGCACATCCACCGTCGCTAGCGGGGGGGCCGGGGAGCTGTTTTTT.

In this sample, this clone turned up many times. The chain employs TRBV2 and TRBJ2-5, with D perhaps TRBD1 (5 bases). CDR1 SNHLY and CDR2 FYNNEI come from the germline V gene. Trimming shortened V by 7 bases and J by 5 bases, and 17 bases separated the two germline ends. CDR3 length equals 14 residues. Written as DNA, the CDR3 is TGTGCCAGCAAGTCCGGGCAGGGTGAGGAGACCCAGTACTTC. This gives the protein CASKSGQGEETQYF.

V gene TRBV5-1 combines with J gene TRBJ1-1; D remains ambiguous. In germline, CDR1 is SGHRS, CDR2 YFSETQ. Trimming took 5 bases from V and 1 from J, leaving 9 bases between them. The CDR3 is made up of 13 amino acids. Written as DNA, the CDR3 is TGCGCCAGCAGTCGCCCACCGAACACTGAAGCTTTCTTT. As protein: CASSRPPNTEAFF.

The chain recombines TRBV5-1 with TRBJ2-7; D tentatively reads TRBD1 or TRBD2 (5 bases each). This CDR3 spans 14 amino acids. CDR1 is SGHRS, CDR2 YFSETQ, per germline. The V gene lost 1 base and the J gene lost 2 bases, with 10 bases spanning the gap. This chain's CDR3 is CASSLSPGPYEQYF. In DNA, the CDR3 is TGCGCCAGCAGCTTGTCCCCGGGGCCCTACGAGCAGTACTTC.

This chain links TRBV20-1 with TRBJ2-3; D uncertain. V was clipped by 5 bases and J by 7 bases, with 7 bases between them. CDR1 is DFQATT, CDR2 SNEGSKA, per germline (reference sequence). This CDR3 is built from 10 residues. The DNA for the CDR3 is TGCAGTGCTGAACAGAATACGCAGTATTTT. It translates to CSAEQNTQYF.

The rearrangement joins TRBV29-1 to TRBJ1-5; 7 bases match TRBD1. The ends lost 6 bases at V and 4 bases at J; junction bases unmatched: 3. Germline lookup yields CDR1 SQVTM and CDR2 ANQGSEA. The CDR3 runs 12 residues. The CDR3 nucleotides are TGCAGCGTGAAGGGGGCAAATCAGCCCCAGCATTTT. Translation gives CSVKGANQPQHF. The full variable domain, rest sourced from reference TRBV29-1 and TRBJ1-5, is SAVISQKPSRDICQRGTSLTIQCQVDSQVTMMFWYRQQPGQSLTLIATANQGSEATYESGFVIDKFPISRPNLTFSTLTVSNMSPEDSSIYLCSVKGANQPQHFGDGTRLSIL.

This clone has just a few counts. The chain is built from TRBV15 and TRBJ2-1; maybe TRBD1 (5 bases). Between the trimmed V and J ends, which lost 3 bases and 3 bases, there was a span of 15 bases. CDR1 LNHNV and CDR2 YYDKDF come from the germline V gene (reference sequence). This CDR3 has 16 amino acids. Written as DNA, the CDR3 is TGTGCCACCAGCAGGTCGGACACATCCGTCTACAATGAGCAGTTCTTC. This codes for CATSRSDTSVYNEQFF.

The V and J genes are TRBV27 and TRBJ1-5, with 7 bases lining up with TRBD1. CDR1 is MNHEY and CDR2 is SMNVEV in the germline V gene (reference sequence). The CDR3 covers 15 residues. The V segment lost 2 bases and the J segment 7 bases; nucleotides outside the gene matches: 8. The CDR3 region is CASSLEGAVMQPQHF. In nucleotides, the CDR3 is TGTGCCAGCAGTTTAGAGGGGGCGGTTATGCAGCCCCAGCATTTT.

The rearrangement joins TRBV29-1 to TRBJ1-1, with a possible D match to TRBD1 (6 bases). The CDR3 is made up of 13 amino acids. Germline loops: CDR1 SQVTM, CDR2 ANQGSEA. V gave up 5 bases and J gave up 4 bases, with 14 bases separating them. CDR3 in DNA: TGCAGCGTTTTGACAGGACGAGGCACTGAAGCTTTCTTT. Protein product: CSVLTGRGTEAFF.

The rearrangement uses TRBV15 and TRBJ2-3; the D is unclear. Germline V gene lookup returns CDR1 LNHNV and CDR2 YYDKDF (reference sequence). Trimming shortened V by 9 bases and J by 0 bases, and 10 bases separated the two germline ends. This CDR3 spans 13 amino acids. The CDR3 region is CATRGPSTDTQYF. In nucleotides, the CDR3 is TGTGCCACGCGCGGACCAAGCACAGATACGCAGTATTTT.